These 17 T cell receptor beta chains came from one sample sequenced in a study of T cell changes during pregnancy in multiple sclerosis. Sequenced by immunoSEQ multiplex PCR; TCRdb stores in-frame clones only, minus some. Of roughly 86,000 clones in the sample, around 92% were seen once. Specimen: peripheral blood, collected in the first trimester of pregnancy. The receptor source for this set is a female donor with multiple sclerosis, enrolled in a pregnancy study.

The chain employs TRBV10-3 and TRBJ2-5, with D possibly matching TRBD1 (5 bases). The CDR3 totals 14 residues. Germline V gene lookup returns CDR1 ENHRY and CDR2 SYGVKD. V lost 2 bases and J lost 0, with 7 bases in between. The CDR3 loop reads CAISERTHQETQYF. The CDR3, as DNA: TGTGCCATCAGTGAGCGGACACACCAAGAGACCCAGTACTTC.

Of note for this clone: Compared with germline, one end of the junction differs, possibly owing to a read error. This chain uses TRBV19 with TRBJ2-1, with D perhaps TRBD2 (6 bases). The CDR3 runs to 10 residues. CDR1 is LNHDA, CDR2 SQIVND, per germline (reference sequence). CDR3 protein: CASSPETGVF. The CDR3 coding sequence is TGTGCCAGTAGTCCAGAGACGGGAGTCTTC.

This clone was found many times. The chain uses TRBV4-2 and TRBJ2-5; 7 bases align to TRBD2. J gave up 5 bases and V 0 bases, and 6 bases lay outside the gene matches. CDR3 length: 15 residues. Germline loops: CDR1 LGHNA, CDR2 YNFKEQ. CDR3 DNA: TGTGCCAGCAGCCAAGAAGGCGGGAGAGGGGAGACCCAGTACTTC. It yields the protein CASSQEGGRGETQYF.

The chain links TRBV27 to TRBJ2-1, with TRBD1 matching 9 bases. The ends lost 5 bases at V and 7 bases at J; junction bases unmatched: 3. Germline assignment: CDR1 MNHEY and CDR2 SMNVEV (reference sequence). This CDR3 is built from 13 residues. CDR3 in DNA: TGTGCCAGCAGTCAGACAGGGGGAAATGAGCAGTTCTTC. Protein product: CASSQTGGNEQFF.

This clone was recorded a few times. DNA for the CDR3: TGCGCCCTCATTGTGGGCTTTGGCACTGAAGCTTTCTTT. It specifies CALIVGFGTEAFF. The chain recombines TRBV10-1 with TRBJ1-1, with no clear D. The germline gives CDR1 WNHNN, CDR2 SYGVQD (reference sequence). CDR3 length equals 13 residues. V gave up 11 bases and J gave up 4 bases, with 17 bases separating them.

This chain connects TRBV28 to TRBJ1-5, with 8 bases that match TRBD1. Per germline, CDR1 MDHEN and CDR2 SYDVKM. CDR3 length: 16 amino acids. Trimming at V came to 6 bases and at J to 3 bases, leaving 10 bases not matched to a gene. The CDR3 loop is CASSLLPTGVNQPQHF. The CDR3 DNA is TGTGCCAGCAGCCTATTGCCGACAGGGGTCAATCAGCCCCAGCATTTT.

The V call is TRBV5-4, the J call TRBJ2-2; TRBD2 aligns across 7 bases. The germline CDR1 and CDR2 sequences are SGHNT and YYREEE (reference sequence). Trimming took 3 bases from V and 2 from J; bases not matched to a gene: 7. CDR3 length: 16 residues. The CDR3 is CASSSPPSGNTGELFF. DNA of the CDR3: TGTGCCAGCAGCTCCCCCCCTAGCGGTAACACCGGGGAGCTGTTTTTT. Full variable domain (missing parts from reference TRBV5-4 and TRBJ2-2): ETGVTQSPTHLIKTRGQQVTLRCSSQSGHNTVSWYQQALGQGPQFIFQYYREEENGRGNFPPRFSGLQFPNYSSELNVNALELDDSALYLCASSSPPSGNTGELFFGEGSRLTVL.

This clone was counted between two and nine times. The chain couples TRBV28 to TRBJ2-1; 13 nucleotides agree with TRBD2. Germline V lookup: CDR1 MDHEN, CDR2 SYDVKM. The CDR3 spans 16 residues. V trimming: 6 bases; J trimming: 2 bases; junction bases outside the gene matches: 4. CDR3: CASRPGLAGPYNEQFF. The CDR3 region has the DNA TGTGCCAGCAGGCCGGGACTAGCGGGACCCTACAATGAGCAGTTCTTC.

The chain combines TRBV7-2 with TRBJ2-4; 13 nucleotides align to TRBD2. This CDR3 is built from 16 residues. Germline CDR1 SGHTA, CDR2 FQGNSA. J gave up 9 bases and V 5 bases, and 10 bases lay outside the gene matches. The CDR3 sequence: CASSALLAGGGAIQYF. In DNA, the CDR3 is TGTGCCAGCAGCGCGCTACTAGCGGGAGGGGGCGCCATTCAGTACTTC. The full variable domain, in which reference TRBV7-2 and TRBJ2-4 provide the parts outside the CDR3, is GAGVSQSPSNKVTEKGKDVELRCDPISGHTALYWYRQSLGQGLEFLIYFQGNSAPDKSGLPSDRFSAERTGGSVSTLTIQRTQQEDSAVYLCASSALLAGGGAIQYFGAGTRLSVL.

The chain employs TRBV19 and TRBJ1-2; D might be TRBD1 (6 bases). Trimming removed 10 bases from V and 4 bases from J, with 16 bases in between. Germline V gene sequence: CDR1 LNHDA, CDR2 SQIVND (reference sequence). This CDR3 is 13 amino acids long. The CDR3 DNA follows: TGTGCCACAAACTCAGGGGATGGCTATGGCTACACCTTC. It codes for CATNSGDGYGYTF.

The rearrangement links TRBV6-6 to TRBJ1-1, with TRBD1 identical over 11 bases. The CDR3 is 16 amino acids. Germline V lookup: CDR1 MNHNY, CDR2 SVGAGI (reference sequence). V was clipped by 5 bases and J by 3 bases; unmatched bases: 8. CDR3 residues: CASSIPGTGGDTEAFF. CDR3 sequence (DNA): TGTGCCAGCAGTATTCCCGGGACAGGGGGTGACACTGAAGCTTTCTTT.

J is TRBJ2-1 and V is TRBV5-1, with 11 bases aligning to TRBD2. This CDR3 comprises 17 residues. Looked up from germline, CDR1 is SGHRS and CDR2 is YFSETQ. V was clipped by 1 base and J by 6 bases; unmatched bases: 9. The CDR3 DNA sequence: TGCGCCAGCAGCTTGTTCCCGACTAGCGGGAACGGCAATGAGCAGTTCTTC. Protein sequence: CASSLFPTSGNGNEQFF.

This chain uses TRBV29-1 with TRBJ2-5, with a weak D call TRBD1 (6 bases). Trimming removed 5 bases at V and 7 bases at J, with 14 bases between. The CDR3 totals 12 residues. Germline values: CDR1 SQVTM, CDR2 ANQGSEA. The CDR3 region is CSVRQAQRTQYF. The DNA of the CDR3 is TGCAGCGTTCGACAGGCCCAAAGGACCCAGTACTTC.

The table lists this clone with a count of one. This chain uses TRBV7-2 with TRBJ1-4; tentatively, D is TRBD1 (5 bases). The CDR3 length is 16 residues. Trimming pared 4 bases from V and 1 base from J, leaving 13 bases between. Germline V lookup: CDR1 SGHTA, CDR2 FQGNSA. CDR3 DNA sequence: TGTGCCAGCAGCTGGGGGGGACCCCTAACTAATGAAAAACTGTTTTTT. It specifies CASSWGGPLTNEKLFF.

V is TRBV5-1 and J is TRBJ1-1, with 8 bases matching TRBD1. Trimming removed 0 bases from V and 14 bases from J; junction bases left unmatched: 9. The CDR3 has 13 residues. Germline CDR1 SGHRS, CDR2 YFSETQ. The CDR3 DNA is TGCGCCAGCAGCTTGGGGGGGACGACAGGGGAGTTCTTT. Translating gives CASSLGGTTGEFF.

The gene calls are TRBV18 and TRBJ2-7; D perhaps matches TRBD2 (6 bases). Trimming took 3 bases from V and 4 from J, leaving 10 bases between them. This CDR3 contains 13 residues. In germline, CDR1 is KGHSH, CDR2 LQKENI. The CDR3 region has the DNA TGTGCCAGCTCACCCGGGACTGCATACGAGCAGTACTTC. As protein: CASSPGTAYEQYF.

The chain combines TRBV11-3 with TRBJ2-2; no clear D. CDR1 and CDR2 from the germline V gene are SGHNT and YENEEA. The V end was cut by 6 bases, the J end by 3 bases, with 5 bases between. The CDR3 contains 12 residues. CDR3 DNA sequence: TGTGCCAGCAGTCTACACACCGGGGAGCTGTTTTTT. It encodes CASSLHTGELFF.